A single sample gave rise to the 20 T cell receptor beta chains below, sequenced in a study of long-term antiretroviral therapy in people with HIV. The libraries were made with immunoSEQ v3.0 at survey level. The assay was immunoSEQ multiplex PCR, and TCRdb's table has in-frame clones only and misses some. This sample has approximately 29,000 clones, with around 90% found just once. This specimen was unsorted PBMCs, taken more than 5 years after starting antiretroviral therapy. These receptor sequences come from a woman between 40 and 50 years old with HIV.

The chain employs TRBV5-1 and TRBJ2-6; D is uncertain. This CDR3 region has 16 residues. CDR1 and CDR2 (germline): SGHRS, YFSETQ. Deletions cut 0 bases from V and 0 bases from J, with 7 bases between. The CDR3 spells CASSLGLDSGANVLTF. The CDR3 coding sequence is TGCGCCAGCAGCTTGGGCTTAGACTCTGGGGCCAACGTCCTGACTTTC.

The rearrangement joins TRBV10-3 to TRBJ2-7; maybe TRBD2 (6 bases). This CDR3 is 13 amino acids long. V lost 2 bases and J lost 6, with 11 bases in between. Germline CDR1 is ENHRY and CDR2 is SYGVKD. CDR3 sequence: CAISEPRGGEQYF. CDR3 sequence (DNA): TGTGCCATCAGTGAGCCGCGGGGCGGCGAGCAGTACTTC.

This clone was seen only once. This chain connects TRBV7-6 to TRBJ1-3; unclear D gene. The germline V gene has CDR1 SGHVS and CDR2 FNYEAQ. Deletions cut 2 bases from V and 0 bases from J, with 11 bases between. This CDR3 has 16 amino acids. The CDR3 here is CASSLTSHYSGNTIYF. The CDR3 bases are TGTGCCAGCAGCTTAACCAGTCATTACTCTGGAAACACCATATATTTT.

This clone has only a few counts. This chain links TRBV7-2 with TRBJ1-3, with a tentative D call TRBD1 (6 bases). V was shortened by 0 bases and J by 4 bases, with 13 bases between the two germline ends. CDR3 length: 16 amino acids. Germline V CDR1 and CDR2: SGHTA, FQGNSA. Written as DNA, the CDR3 is TGTGCCAGCAGCTTAGCGGCGGGGGGCCACGGAAACACCATATATTTT. As protein: CASSLAAGGHGNTIYF.

The CDR3 region is CASKTGYTDTQYF. The CDR3 DNA sequence: TGTGCCAGTAAAACCGGGTACACAGATACGCAGTATTTT. The gene calls are TRBV19 and TRBJ2-3; no reliable D call. This CDR3 is built from 13 residues. V was pared by 7 bases and J by 2 bases, with 10 bases between. The germline gives CDR1 LNHDA, CDR2 SQIVND (reference sequence).

The chain joins TRBV19 to TRBJ2-1; TRBD2 matches at 9 bases. Germline-derived CDR1 and CDR2 are LNHDA and SQIVND (reference sequence). This CDR3 is built from 14 residues. V lost 7 bases and J lost 5; bases outside the gene matches: 6. The CDR3 DNA is TGTGCCAGTACCGCTAGCGGGGTCGACAATGAGCAGTTCTTC. Translation: CASTASGVDNEQFF. The variable domain in full, completed from reference TRBV19 and TRBJ2-1, reads DGGITQSPKYLFRKEGQNVTLSCEQNLNHDAMYWYRQDPGQGLRLIYYSQIVNDFQKGDIAEGYSVSREKKESFPLTVTSAQKNPTAFYLCASTASGVDNEQFFGPGTRLTVL.

This chain connects TRBV9 to TRBJ2-3; TRBD2 is a possible D gene (6 bases). V was shortened by 4 bases and J by 1 base, with 16 bases between the two germline ends. Germline V lookup: CDR1 SGDLS, CDR2 YYNGEE. The CDR3 sequence is 16 residues long. The CDR3 DNA reads TGTGCCAGCAGCCCCCGCGGTGGCGGGGGCACAGATACGCAGTATTTT. Amino acid sequence: CASSPRGGGGTDTQYF.

The chain joins TRBV15 to TRBJ2-7; no clear D. V was shortened by 0 bases and J by 5 bases, with 8 bases between the two germline ends. CDR3 length: 13 amino acids. Germline V lookup: CDR1 LNHNV, CDR2 YYDKDF (reference sequence). CDR3: CATSRDPTHEQYF. CDR3 nucleotides: TGTGCCACCAGCAGAGATCCCACCCACGAGCAGTACTTC.

The V call is TRBV29-1, the J call TRBJ1-2, with D unclear. V lost 2 bases and J lost 5, with 6 bases in between. This CDR3 is 11 amino acids long. CDR1 and CDR2 (germline): SQVTM, ANQGSEA. The CDR3 here is CSVENLYGYTF. In DNA, the CDR3 is TGCAGCGTTGAAAATCTTTATGGCTACACCTTC.

This clone was seen once. The chain uses TRBV6-6 and TRBJ2-2, with D hard to call. The germline V gene encodes CDR1 MNHNY and CDR2 SVGAGI (reference sequence). V dropped 7 bases and J dropped 2 bases, with 14 bases sitting between them. The CDR3 consists of 15 residues. CDR3 coding DNA: TGTGCCAGCATTCTAGGTTGGGGTAACACCGGGGAGCTGTTTTTT. Protein sequence: CASILGWGNTGELFF.

The rearrangement uses TRBV28 and TRBJ1-2; 9 bases line up with TRBD1. The CDR3 extends over 16 amino acids. After removal of 6 bases from V and 4 bases from J, the junction contained 12 bases not matched to a gene. Germline V gives CDR1 MDHEN, CDR2 SYDVKM. Here the CDR3 DNA reads TGTGCCAGCAGCCAACCTCACAGGGGGCGGGTCTATGGCTACACCTTC. It codes for CASSQPHRGRVYGYTF.

This clone was found a few times. V usage is TRBV27 and J usage is TRBJ2-2; D could derive from TRBD1 or TRBD2 (5 bases each). With 6 bases removed from V and 7 bases from J, the gap between germline ends came to 18 bases. Looked up from germline, CDR1 is MNHEY and CDR2 is SMNVEV (reference sequence). The CDR3 consists of 15 residues. CDR3: CASSPLGASSGELFF. The DNA for the CDR3 is TGTGCCAGCAGCCCCCTCGGGGCCAGTAGCGGGGAGCTGTTTTTT.

The V and J genes are TRBV5-1 and TRBJ2-1, with 13 bases identical to TRBD2. The CDR3 is 16 amino acids. From germline, CDR1 is SGHRS and CDR2 YFSETQ. Trimming took 0 bases from V and 8 from J; bases not matched to a gene: 5. CDR3 amino acids: CASSLGGTSGTDEQFF. The CDR3 nucleotides are TGCGCCAGCAGCTTGGGTGGGACTAGCGGGACCGATGAGCAGTTCTTC. The full variable domain, rest sourced from reference TRBV5-1 and TRBJ2-1, is KAGVTQTPRYLIKTRGQQVTLSCSPISGHRSVSWYQQTPGQGLQFLFEYFSETQRNKGNFPGRFSGRQFSNSRSEMNVSTLELGDSALYLCASSLGGTSGTDEQFFGPGTRLTVL.

The count of this clone is one. The chain joins TRBV6-1 to TRBJ1-2; 7 bases map to TRBD1. V lost 6 bases and J lost 5; bases outside the gene matches: 9. From germline, CDR1 is MNHNS and CDR2 SASEGT. The CDR3 runs to 14 residues. The CDR3 protein is CASRESHRGYGYTF. For the CDR3, the DNA is TGTGCCAGCAGAGAATCCCACAGGGGTTATGGCTACACCTTC.

This sequence joins TRBV27 and TRBJ2-7; 7 nucleotides agree with TRBD1. Germline trimming cut 5 bases from V and 0 bases from J; bases unmatched to any gene: 4. CDR3 length: 14 amino acids. From germline, CDR1 is MNHEY and CDR2 SMNVEV (reference sequence). This CDR3 reads CASSRWDSSYEQYF. The CDR3 DNA follows: TGTGCCAGCAGTAGGTGGGACAGCTCCTACGAGCAGTACTTC.

This chain links TRBV2 with TRBJ2-3; D is possibly TRBD1 (6 bases). CDR3 length equals 15 residues. Germline CDR1 is SNHLY and CDR2 is FYNNEI. Trimming pared 2 bases from V and 4 bases from J, leaving 13 bases between. CDR3 coding DNA: TGTGCCAGCAGTGAATTTCAGGGGATGGCAGATACGCAGTATTTT. Residues: CASSEFQGMADTQYF.

This chain links TRBV7-8 with TRBJ2-1; TRBD2 matches at 8 bases. Trimming at V came to 4 bases and at J to 4 bases, leaving 24 bases not matched to a gene. The CDR3 is made up of 21 amino acids. CDR1 is SGHVS and CDR2 is FQNEAQ in the germline V gene. The CDR3 region has the DNA TGTGCCAGCAGCTCCCATCTCATCCCATCTGGAGAGCGGGGGTTATACAATGAGCAGTTCTTC. Amino acids: CASSSHLIPSGERGLYNEQFF.

The chain joins TRBV5-4 to TRBJ2-2; 10 nucleotides align to TRBD2. The junction had 13 bases not matched to a gene; V was cut back by 4 bases and J by 7 bases. The V gene's germline CDR1 is SGHNT and CDR2 YYREEE (reference sequence). The CDR3 spans 17 residues. CDR3 sequence: CASSPYRAASGSGELFF. DNA of the CDR3: TGTGCCAGCAGCCCCTACCGGGCGGCTAGCGGGAGCGGGGAGCTGTTTTTT.

The chain combines TRBV7-8 with TRBJ2-1, with 7 nucleotides matching TRBD2. Trimming at V came to 1 base and at J to 8 bases, leaving 14 bases not matched to a gene. CDR3 length: 17 amino acids. Germline V gene lookup returns CDR1 SGHVS and CDR2 FQNEAQ. The CDR3 region has the DNA TGTGCCAGCAGCTTAGGACCGCCGGGACTAAGCACGTATGAGCAGTTCTTC. Amino acid sequence: CASSLGPPGLSTYEQFF.

Regarding this clone: Other nucleotide sequences from this sample produce the same CDR3. V gene TRBV9 combines with J gene TRBJ1-3; D ambiguous. With 0 bases removed from V and 4 bases from J, the gap between germline ends came to 5 bases. Per the germline V gene, CDR1 is SGDLS and CDR2 is YYNGEE. This CDR3 has 13 amino acids. The CDR3 is CASSVGDGNTIYF. For the CDR3, the DNA is TGTGCCAGCAGCGTAGGAGACGGAAACACCATATATTTT.